The 31 T cell receptor beta chains in this list originate from one sample, sequenced in a study of T-cell reconstitution after alpha-beta-depleted transplantation in children. Unique molecular identifiers tagged the TCRbeta library. A single record per CDR3 protein comes from TCRdb applying MiXCR to the PCR reads. The sample lists about 58,000 distinct CDR3 sequences, 40% to 55% occurring once. This sample comprised PBMCs, mostly from graft donor cells, obtained 360 days after TCRalphabeta/CD19-depleted stem cell transplant. These receptors were collected from a male patient younger than 18 who had a stem cell transplant for acute lymphoblastic leukemia, so the T cells may come from the graft donor.

The chain links TRBV29-1 to TRBJ2-5, with D possibly being TRBD1 (9 bases). From germline, CDR1 is SQVTM and CDR2 ANQGSEA. This CDR3 is built from 14 residues. The V gene lost 7 bases and the J gene lost 2 bases, with 17 bases spanning the gap. This CDR3 is CSAGGDRVQETQYF. The CDR3 nucleotides are TGCAGCGCCGGGGGGGACAGGGTGCAAGAGACCCAGTACTTC.

This clonotype came up a few times. This chain uses TRBV5-1 with TRBJ2-1; no clear D. Germline V gene data show CDR1 as SGHRS and CDR2 as YFSETQ. Trimming removed 0 bases at V and 6 bases at J, with 7 bases between. The CDR3 sequence is 13 residues long. The CDR3 spells CASSLGPPNEQFF. The CDR3 DNA reads TGCGCCAGCAGCTTGGGACCACCCAATGAGCAGTTCTTC.

This sequence joins TRBV6-4 and TRBJ2-5; 9 nucleotides align to TRBD1. CDR1 and CDR2 (germline): MRHNA, SNTAGT. Unmatched junction bases numbered 3, after V lost 3 bases and J lost 1 base. The CDR3 totals 15 residues. CDR3 loop: CASSETGGGQETQYF. CDR3 bases: TGTGCCAGCAGTGAAACAGGGGGCGGCCAAGAGACCCAGTACTTC.

The chain has TRBV27 and TRBJ2-5; D call uncertain. The CDR3 covers 14 residues. Germline CDR1 reads MNHEY; CDR2 reads SMNVEV (reference sequence). Trimming pared 3 bases from V and 7 bases from J, leaving 15 bases between. CDR3 loop: CASSFGQPKATQYF. CDR3 coding DNA: TGTGCCAGCAGTTTCGGGCAGCCGAAGGCGACCCAGTACTTC.

This clonotype was picked up a small number of times. This chain connects TRBV29-1 to TRBJ2-1; tentative D call: TRBD1 (6 bases). The CDR3 totals 13 residues. Trimming left V 6 bases short and J 4 bases short, with 13 bases between. CDR1 and CDR2 from the germline V gene are SQVTM and ANQGSEA. CDR3 in DNA: TGCAGCGTCCCAGGGGACCCATACAATGAGCAGTTCTTC. Protein sequence: CSVPGDPYNEQFF.

This clonotype was found a few times. The V gene is TRBV9, the J gene TRBJ1-3; possible D gene TRBD1, 5 bases. CDR3 size: 16 residues. Germline V gene lookup returns CDR1 SGDLS and CDR2 YYNGEE. V shed 2 bases and J shed 4 bases, with 16 bases lying between them. DNA for the CDR3: TGTGCCAGCAGCGTCGACCCCTCCGGGACCGGAAACACCATATATTTT. Translation gives CASSVDPSGTGNTIYF.

This clonotype was seen once. For the CDR3, the DNA is TGTGCCAGCAGCTTTGCTGAGCAGTTCTTC. This gives the protein CASSFAEQFF. V is TRBV7-2 and J is TRBJ2-1; unclear D gene. Germline CDR1 and CDR2: SGHTA and FQGNSA. The CDR3 length is 10 residues. The V gene lost 3 bases and the J gene lost 9 bases, with 3 bases spanning the gap.

The chain is built from TRBV29-1 and TRBJ2-1, with a weak D call TRBD1 (6 bases). Germline CDR1 and CDR2: SQVTM and ANQGSEA. The CDR3 totals 11 residues. Trimming left V 5 bases short and J 9 bases short, with 11 bases between. The CDR3 bases are TGCAGCGTTAGGGGGAACGGTGAGCAGTTCTTC. This gives the protein CSVRGNGEQFF.

This clonotype was seen only a few times. This sequence joins TRBV7-9 and TRBJ2-5; TRBD1 is a possible D gene (6 bases). Germline assignment: CDR1 SEHNR and CDR2 FQNEAQ (reference sequence). The CDR3 is made up of 14 amino acids. Trimming took off 5 bases at V and 0 bases at J, with 10 bases between the two ends. In DNA form, the CDR3 reads TGTGCCAGCAGCCCGGACAGCCACCAAGAGACCCAGTACTTC. This translates into CASSPDSHQETQYF.

This clonotype turned up a few times. The chain couples TRBV7-8 to TRBJ2-7, with TRBD2 matching over 13 bases. Germline V gives CDR1 SGHVS, CDR2 FQNEAQ. The junction had 11 bases not matched to a gene; V was cut back by 5 bases and J by 4 bases. This CDR3 has 17 residues. The DNA for the CDR3 is TGTGCCAGCAGCGACCCAACAGGGACTAGCGGGAAATACGAGCAGTACTTC. Protein sequence: CASSDPTGTSGKYEQYF.

The rearrangement links TRBV12-3 or TRBV12-4 to TRBJ2-5, with 8 bases matching TRBD1. Trimming removed 5 bases from V and 2 bases from J; junction bases left unmatched: 7. The CDR3 contains 15 residues. CDR3 in amino acids: CASSPLWTGQETQYF. The CDR3 nucleotides are TGTGCCAGCAGTCCTCTCTGGACAGGGCAAGAGACCCAGTACTTC.

V and J are TRBV15 and TRBJ2-1; TRBD2 agrees at 8 bases. J lost 4 bases, V lost 9 bases, and 5 bases had no gene match. This CDR3 contains 13 residues. Germline V CDR1 and CDR2: LNHNV, YYDKDF (reference sequence). CDR3 residues: CATREGGYNEQFF. The CDR3 region has the DNA TGTGCCACTCGGGAGGGCGGTTACAATGAGCAGTTCTTC.

This clonotype is a singleton in its sample. V gene TRBV6-2 or TRBV6-3 combines with J gene TRBJ1-1; tentative D call: TRBD1 (5 bases). V gave up 6 bases and J gave up 4 bases, with 9 bases separating them. This CDR3 is 12 amino acids long. Germline V gene lookup returns CDR1 MNHEY and CDR2 SVGEGT. The CDR3 spells CASSHGTTEAFF. Written as DNA, the CDR3 is TGTGCCAGCAGCCACGGGACCACTGAAGCTTTCTTT.

This chain joins TRBV9 and TRBJ2-3; TRBD1 agrees at 7 bases. Germline V gene lookup returns CDR1 SGDLS and CDR2 YYNGEE. There are 14 residues in the CDR3. The junction had 4 bases not matched to a gene; V was cut back by 4 bases and J by 2 bases. The DNA of the CDR3 is TGTGCCAGCAGCCCCGGACAGGTCACAGATACGCAGTATTTT. Residues: CASSPGQVTDTQYF.

This rearrangement joins TRBV12-3 or TRBV12-4 to TRBJ2-7, with a tentative D call TRBD1 (6 bases). The CDR3 covers 14 residues. V was pared by 6 bases and J by 4 bases, with 16 bases between. This CDR3 reads CASSLVGGFYEQYF. CDR3 DNA: TGTGCCAGCAGCTTGGTTGGGGGCTTTTACGAGCAGTACTTC.

The chain recombines TRBV4-3 with TRBJ2-4, with TRBD1 identical over 8 bases. CDR1 is LGHNA and CDR2 is YSLEER in the germline V gene. Trimming removed 0 bases from V and 0 bases from J; junction bases left unmatched: 4. This CDR3 has 17 amino acids. Here the CDR3 reads CASSQEGTGIAKNIQYF. CDR3 bases: TGCGCCAGCAGCCAAGAAGGGACAGGCATAGCCAAAAACATTCAGTACTTC.

This rearrangement joins TRBV21-1 to TRBJ2-5; the D segment call TRBD1 is taken from the table without a DNA check. TRBV21-1 is recorded as a pseudogene. The CDR3 covers 17 residues. DNA for the CDR3: TGTGCCAGCAGCAAAGCGATAGGGGGGCCACGAAAGGAGACCCAGTACTTC. Amino acid sequence: CASSKAIGGPRKETQYF.

The J gene is TRBJ2-2, the V gene TRBV5-1; 12 nucleotides match TRBD1. The trim removed 4 bases at V and 6 bases at J, leaving 1 base unmatched. The CDR3 spans 14 residues. CDR1 is SGHRS, CDR2 YFSETQ, per germline. CDR3 region: CASSGDRGPGELFF. The CDR3 DNA sequence: TGCGCCAGCAGCGGGGACAGGGGGCCCGGGGAGCTGTTTTTT.

The rearrangement uses TRBV5-1 and TRBJ2-1, with D perhaps given as TRBD1 or TRBD2 (5 bases each). The CDR3 spans 14 residues. Germline CDR1 SGHRS, CDR2 YFSETQ. The V end lost 3 bases, the J end lost 10 bases, and 17 bases lay between the germline ends. CDR3 sequence: CASSYLGTAGEQFF. The CDR3 nucleotides read TGCGCCAGCAGCTACCTAGGGACCGCAGGGGAGCAGTTCTTC.

The chain joins TRBV12-3 or TRBV12-4 to TRBJ2-3; 7 bases are shared with TRBD1. The CDR3 loop spans 17 amino acids. Trimming took 7 bases from V and 0 from J; bases not matched to a gene: 13. The CDR3 protein is CASNSRRGLWSTDTQYF. CDR3 nucleotide sequence: TGTGCCAGCAACTCGAGAAGGGGGCTGTGGAGCACAGATACGCAGTATTTT.

The chain employs TRBV2 and TRBJ2-3; 9 bases line up with TRBD1. V lost 7 bases, J lost 6 bases, and 5 bases stayed unmatched. CDR3 length: 13 amino acids. Germline loops: CDR1 SNHLY, CDR2 FYNNEI. The DNA for the CDR3 is TGTGCCAGCAATACAGGGGGCTGGGATACGCAGTATTTT. It encodes CASNTGGWDTQYF.

The DNA for the CDR3 is TGTGCCAGCAGTTACTCGTCGAGCGGGGACCCCCAAGAGACCCAGTACTTC. Its translation: CASSYSSSGDPQETQYF. The chain combines TRBV6-2 or TRBV6-3 with TRBJ2-5, with 7 bases identical to TRBD2. The junction had 8 bases not matched to a gene; V was cut back by 0 bases and J by 1 base. This CDR3 is 17 amino acids long. CDR1 and CDR2 from the germline V gene are MNHEY and SVGEGT.

The CDR3 region is CASSTLGPDGNSPLHF. The CDR3 bases are TGCGCCAGCAGTACCCTCGGACCCGACGGGAATTCACCCCTCCACTTT. V gene TRBV10-2 combines with J gene TRBJ1-6; D remains unclear. The CDR3 is made up of 16 amino acids. CDR1 is WSHSY, CDR2 SAAADI, per germline. Between the trimmed V and J ends, which lost 5 bases and 7 bases, there was a span of 18 bases.

The CDR3 nucleotides are TGCGCCAGCAGTGGGCGAGGGGACACCGGGGAGCTGTTTTTT. It encodes CASSGRGDTGELFF. The genes are TRBV5-1 and TRBJ2-2; D tentatively fits TRBD1 or TRBD2 (5 bases each). V dropped 5 bases and J dropped 3 bases, with 11 bases sitting between them. The CDR3 is made up of 14 amino acids. CDR1 SGHRS and CDR2 YFSETQ come from the germline V gene.

This clonotype was recorded a few times. The J gene is TRBJ2-2, the V gene TRBV12-3 or TRBV12-4, with D possibly TRBD1 on 5 matching bases. Trimming pared 6 bases from V and 0 bases from J, leaving 17 bases between. There are 17 residues in the CDR3. CDR3 region: CASRSRSRAANTGELFF. CDR3 nucleotide sequence: TGTGCCAGCAGGTCCCGCTCCAGGGCCGCGAACACCGGGGAGCTGTTTTTT.

This chain connects TRBV15 to TRBJ2-1; the D is unclear. CDR3 length equals 15 residues. From germline, CDR1 is LNHNV and CDR2 YYDKDF (reference sequence). Trimming pared 1 base from V and 9 bases from J, leaving 16 bases between. The chain's CDR3 is CATSRVSDGKTEQFF. In nucleotides, the CDR3 is TGTGCCACCAGCAGAGTGAGCGACGGAAAGACTGAGCAGTTCTTC. The full variable domain, rest sourced from reference TRBV15 and TRBJ2-1, is DAMVIQNPRYQVTQFGKPVTLSCSQTLNHNVMYWYQQKSSQAPKLLFHYYDKDFNNEADTPDNFQSRRPNTSFCFLDIRSPGLGDTAMYLCATSRVSDGKTEQFFGPGTRLTVL.

V usage is TRBV28 and J usage is TRBJ2-1; D perhaps matches TRBD2 (5 bases). Germline lookup yields CDR1 MDHEN and CDR2 SYDVKM. Trimming cost V 7 bases and J 8 bases, with 12 bases left between them. The CDR3 totals 12 residues. The CDR3 DNA follows: TGTGCCAGCAACTTACTAGGGCATGAGCAGTTCTTC. Translated: CASNLLGHEQFF.

This clonotype was found once. J is TRBJ2-5 and V is TRBV12-3 or TRBV12-4, with 7 bases matching TRBD2. V lost 3 bases and J lost 4; bases outside the gene matches: 8. CDR3 length equals 15 residues. The chain's CDR3 is CASSFLAGELETQYF. CDR3 bases: TGTGCCAGCAGTTTCTTGGCGGGAGAACTAGAGACCCAGTACTTC.

In this sample, this clonotype turned up a few times. This chain joins TRBV9 and TRBJ1-1, with D possibly matching TRBD1 (5 bases). Per germline, CDR1 SGDLS and CDR2 YYNGEE. The V end lost 4 bases, the J end lost 6 bases, and 13 bases lay between the germline ends. The CDR3 spans 13 residues. The CDR3 coding sequence is TGTGCCAGCAGCACTTCTCAGGGAGCTGAAGCTTTCTTT. This codes for CASSTSQGAEAFF.

V and J are TRBV9 and TRBJ2-6; D is uncertain. V dropped 1 base and J dropped 3 bases, with 8 bases sitting between them. CDR3 length equals 15 residues. The V gene's germline CDR1 is SGDLS and CDR2 YYNGEE. The CDR3 nucleotides are TGTGCCAGCAGCGTATACCCCGGTGGGGCCAACGTCCTGACTTTC. Protein product: CASSVYPGGANVLTF.

This clonotype was observed a handful of times. CDR3 in amino acids: CSALLIWPVENEQYF. For the CDR3, the DNA is TGCAGTGCATTGCTTATATGGCCAGTAGAAAACGAGCAGTACTTC. The J gene is TRBJ2-7, the V gene TRBV20-1; D is uncertain. In germline, CDR1 is DFQATT, CDR2 SNEGSKA (reference sequence). This CDR3 region has 15 residues. V lost 6 bases and J lost 5, with 23 bases in between.